This TCR beta chain was recorded in a study of neurological immune-mediated disorders. The authors made cDNA by 5'RACE with 10-nucleotide random UMIs. One entry per CDR3 protein results from TCRdb running MiXCR on the 5' RACE reads. Among 72,000 or so distinct CDR3 sequences listed, about 15% were seen once. This clonotype was found many times. This CDR3 region has 14 residues. After removal of 4 bases from V and 4 bases from J, the junction contained 4 bases not matched to a gene. Germline-derived CDR1 and CDR2 are SEHNR and FQNEAQ (reference sequence). The sequence came from a middle-aged woman in good health. The rearrangement links TRBV7-9 to TRBJ1-2; 9 bases align to TRBD1. Specimen: PBMCs. The CDR3 bases are TGTGCCAGCAGCTACGGGACAGGGAGCTATGGCTACACCTTC. This encodes CASSYGTGSYGYTF. Drawing the rest from reference TRBV7-9 and TRBJ1-2, the complete variable domain is DTGVSQNPRHKITKRGQNVTFRCDPISEHNRLYWYRQTLGQGPEFLTYFQNEAQLEKSRLLSDRFSAERPKGSFSTLEIQRTEQGDSAMYLCASSYGTGSYGYTFGSGTRLTVV.